This T cell receptor (beta chain) was identified in a study of blood T cell repertoires in COVID-19. Study as a whole: Italy, Spain and the United States were the sources of the convalescent and acute COVID-19 samples.

The CDR3 totals 13 residues. Trimming pared 5 bases from V and 2 bases from J, leaving 9 bases between. CDR1 and CDR2 from the germline V gene are LNHDA and SQIVND (reference sequence). In the study's own analysis: Reference gene primer amplification gave nucleated cell count estimates. Some clones are missing from TCRdb's copy, which holds only in-frame ones; the method was immunoSEQ multiplex PCR. That table supplies the V and J calls and clone size; D and trimming were determined from the DNA. In the table there are 120,000 or so clones, roughly 90% of which are singletons. This sequence originates from a man aged 65-85 years who had recovered from COVID-19. V is TRBV19 and J is TRBJ1-1; possibly TRBD1 for D (5 bases). The material sequenced was peripheral blood. The CDR3 is CASSVGPNTEAFF. The CDR3 region has the DNA TGTGCCAGTAGTGTGGGGCCTAACACTGAAGCTTTCTTT.